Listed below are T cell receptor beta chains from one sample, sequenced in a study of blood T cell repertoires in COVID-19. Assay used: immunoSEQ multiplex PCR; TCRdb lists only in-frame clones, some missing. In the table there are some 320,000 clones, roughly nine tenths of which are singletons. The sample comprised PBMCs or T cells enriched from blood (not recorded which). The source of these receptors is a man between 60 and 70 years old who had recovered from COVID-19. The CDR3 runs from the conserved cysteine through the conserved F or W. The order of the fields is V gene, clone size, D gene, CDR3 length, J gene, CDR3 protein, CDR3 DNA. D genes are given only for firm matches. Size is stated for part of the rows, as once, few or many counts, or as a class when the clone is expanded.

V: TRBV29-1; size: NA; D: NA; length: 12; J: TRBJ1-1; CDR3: CSVDKINTEAFF; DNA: TGCAGCGTCGACAAGATAAACACTGAAGCTTTCTTT
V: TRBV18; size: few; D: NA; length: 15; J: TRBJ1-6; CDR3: CASSPGSGNNSPLHF; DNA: TGTGCCAGCTCACCAGGTTCAGGAAACAATTCACCCCTCCACTTT
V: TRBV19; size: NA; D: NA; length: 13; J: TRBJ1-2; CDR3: CASSIQDWYGYTF; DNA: TGTGCCAGTAGTATCCAGGATTGGTATGGCTACACCTTC
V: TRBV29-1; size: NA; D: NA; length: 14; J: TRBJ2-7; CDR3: CSVEVAGATYEQYF; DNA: TGCAGCGTTGAAGTCGCCGGAGCCACCTACGAGCAGTACTTC
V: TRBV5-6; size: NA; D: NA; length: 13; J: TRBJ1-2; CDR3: CASSPPGGYGYTF; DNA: TGTGCCAGCAGCCCGCCGGGGGGGTATGGCTACACCTTC
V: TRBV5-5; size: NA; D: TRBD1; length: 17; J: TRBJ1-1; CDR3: CASSPEPGQGVNTEAFF; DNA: TGTGCCAGCAGCCCAGAACCGGGACAGGGTGTGAACACTGAAGCTTTCTTT
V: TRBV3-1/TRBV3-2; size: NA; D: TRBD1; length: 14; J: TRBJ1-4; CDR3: CASRRGQRNEKLFF; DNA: TGTGCCAGCAGGCGGGGACAGAGAAATGAAAAACTGTTTTTT
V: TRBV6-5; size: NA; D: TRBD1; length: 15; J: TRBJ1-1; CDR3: CASSSRGTGFTEAFF; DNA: TGTGCCAGCAGTAGCCGGGGGACAGGGTTTACTGAAGCTTTCTTT
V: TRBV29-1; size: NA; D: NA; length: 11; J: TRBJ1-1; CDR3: CSVVTGVEAFF; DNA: TGCAGCGTTGTGACAGGAGTCGAAGCTTTCTTT
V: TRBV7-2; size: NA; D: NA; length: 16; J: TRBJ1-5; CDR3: CASSPNVATTVEPQHF; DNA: TGTGCCAGCAGCCCCAATGTGGCCACGACAGTCGAGCCCCAGCATTTT
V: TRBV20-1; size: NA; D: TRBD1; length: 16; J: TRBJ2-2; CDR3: CSASRDRGLNTGELFF; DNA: TGCAGTGCTAGTAGGGACAGGGGGCTTAACACCGGGGAGCTGTTTTTT
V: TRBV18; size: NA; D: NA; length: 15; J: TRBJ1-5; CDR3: CASSPQGPGNQPQHF; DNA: TGTGCCAGCTCACCCCAGGGTCCCGGCAATCAGCCCCAGCATTTT
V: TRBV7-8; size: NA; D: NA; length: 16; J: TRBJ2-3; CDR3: CASSRAAQGRSDTQYF; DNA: TGTGCCAGCAGCAGAGCGGCGCAGGGTAGATCAGATACGCAGTATTTT
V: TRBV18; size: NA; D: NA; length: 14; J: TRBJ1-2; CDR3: CASSPRETGYGYTF; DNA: TGTGCCAGCTCACCAAGGGAGACTGGCTATGGCTACACCTTC
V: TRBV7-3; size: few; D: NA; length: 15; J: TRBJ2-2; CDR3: CASSATRGGTGELFF; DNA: TGTGCCAGCAGTGCCACGAGAGGGGGCACCGGGGAGCTGTTTTTT
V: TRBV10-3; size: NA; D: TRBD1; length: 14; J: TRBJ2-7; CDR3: CAISPGQGRYEQYF; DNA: TGTGCCATCAGCCCGGGACAGGGACGGTACGAGCAGTACTTC
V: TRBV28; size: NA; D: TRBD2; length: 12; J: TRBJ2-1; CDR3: CASSLGLADQFF; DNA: TGTGCCAGCAGTTTGGGACTAGCGGACCAGTTCTTC
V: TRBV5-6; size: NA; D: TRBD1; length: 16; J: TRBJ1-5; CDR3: CASSLHRDRRSQPQHF; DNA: TGTGCCAGCAGTTTGCACCGGGACAGGCGGTCTCAGCCCCAGCATTTT
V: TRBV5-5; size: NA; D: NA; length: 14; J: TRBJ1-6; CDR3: CASSLEQYNSPLHF; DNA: TGTGCCAGCAGCTTGGAACAGTATAATTCACCCCTCCACTTT
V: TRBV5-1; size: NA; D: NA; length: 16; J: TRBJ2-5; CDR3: CASSLAGRGRQETQYF; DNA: TGCGCCAGCAGCTTGGCCGGCAGGGGCCGTCAAGAGACCCAGTACTTC
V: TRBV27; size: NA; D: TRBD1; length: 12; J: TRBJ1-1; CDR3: CASSNPGGEAFF; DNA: TGTGCCAGCAGTAACCCAGGGGGCGAAGCTTTCTTT
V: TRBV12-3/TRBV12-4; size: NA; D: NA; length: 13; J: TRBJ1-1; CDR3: CASRAQGNTEAFF; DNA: TGTGCCAGCAGAGCACAGGGGAACACTGAAGCTTTCTTT
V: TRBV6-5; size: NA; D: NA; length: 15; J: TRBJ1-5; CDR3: CASSNAGLGNQPQHF; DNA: TGTGCCAGCAGCAACGCAGGGTTGGGCAATCAGCCCCAGCATTTT
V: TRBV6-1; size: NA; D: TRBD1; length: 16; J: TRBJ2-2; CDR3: CASSEAGQGYTGELFF; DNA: TGTGCCAGCAGTGAAGCGGGACAGGGGTACACCGGGGAGCTGTTTTTT
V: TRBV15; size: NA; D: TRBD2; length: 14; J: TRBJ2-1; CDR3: CATSSSGSYNEQFF; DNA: TGTGCCACCAGCAGTAGCGGGTCCTACAATGAGCAGTTCTTC
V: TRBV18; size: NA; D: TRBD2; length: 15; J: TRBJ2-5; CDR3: CASSRAGGPRETQYF; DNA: TGTGCCAGCTCAAGAGCGGGAGGGCCTAGAGAGACCCAGTACTTC
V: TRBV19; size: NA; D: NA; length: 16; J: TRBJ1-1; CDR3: CASSSRRALRDTEAFF; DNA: TGTGCCAGTAGTTCCAGACGGGCTCTGAGGGACACTGAAGCTTTCTTT